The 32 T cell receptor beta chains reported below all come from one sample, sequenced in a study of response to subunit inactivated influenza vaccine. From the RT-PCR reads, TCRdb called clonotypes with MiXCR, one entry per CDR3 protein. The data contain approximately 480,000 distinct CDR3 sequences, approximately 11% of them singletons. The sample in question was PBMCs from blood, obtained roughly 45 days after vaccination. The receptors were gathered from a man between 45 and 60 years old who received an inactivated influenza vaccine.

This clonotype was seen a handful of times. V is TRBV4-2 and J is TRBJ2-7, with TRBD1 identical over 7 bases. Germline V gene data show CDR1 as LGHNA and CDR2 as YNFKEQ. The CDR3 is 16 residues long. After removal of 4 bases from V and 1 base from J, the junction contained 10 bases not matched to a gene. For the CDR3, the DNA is TGTGCCAGCAGCCCCGGAGAGGGGGCGCTTTCCTACGAGCAGTACTTC. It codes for CASSPGEGALSYEQYF.

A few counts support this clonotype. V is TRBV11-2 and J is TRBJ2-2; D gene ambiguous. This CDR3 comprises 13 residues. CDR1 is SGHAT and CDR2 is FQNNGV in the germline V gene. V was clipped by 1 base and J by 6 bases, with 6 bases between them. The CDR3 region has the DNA TGTGCCAGCAGCTTAGTTACTTCCGGGGAGCTGTTTTTT. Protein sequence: CASSLVTSGELFF.

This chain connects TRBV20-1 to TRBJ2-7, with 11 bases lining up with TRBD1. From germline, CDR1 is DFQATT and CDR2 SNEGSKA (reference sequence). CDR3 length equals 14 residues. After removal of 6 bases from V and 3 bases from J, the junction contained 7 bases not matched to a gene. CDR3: CSAGLGTGGYEQYF. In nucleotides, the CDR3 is TGCAGTGCCGGACTCGGGACAGGGGGCTACGAGCAGTACTTC.

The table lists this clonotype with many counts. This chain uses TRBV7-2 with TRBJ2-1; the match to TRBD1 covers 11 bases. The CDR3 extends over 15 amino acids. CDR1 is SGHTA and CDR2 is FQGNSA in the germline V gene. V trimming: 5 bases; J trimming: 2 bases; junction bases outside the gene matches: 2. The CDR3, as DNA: TGTGCCAGCAGCAAGGGACAGGGGGCCTACAATGAGCAGTTCTTC. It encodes CASSKGQGAYNEQFF.

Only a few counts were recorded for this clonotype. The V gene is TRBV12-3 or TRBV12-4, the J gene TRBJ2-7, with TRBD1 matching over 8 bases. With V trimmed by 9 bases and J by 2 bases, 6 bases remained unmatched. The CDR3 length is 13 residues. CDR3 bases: TGTGCCAGTCGCAGGGGGCGAACCTACGAGCAGTACTTC. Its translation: CASRRGRTYEQYF.

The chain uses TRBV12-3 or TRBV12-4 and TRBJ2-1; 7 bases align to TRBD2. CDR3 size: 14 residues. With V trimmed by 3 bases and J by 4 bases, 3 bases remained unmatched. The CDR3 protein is CASSFAGDYNEQFF. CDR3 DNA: TGTGCCAGCAGTTTTGCGGGAGATTACAATGAGCAGTTCTTC.

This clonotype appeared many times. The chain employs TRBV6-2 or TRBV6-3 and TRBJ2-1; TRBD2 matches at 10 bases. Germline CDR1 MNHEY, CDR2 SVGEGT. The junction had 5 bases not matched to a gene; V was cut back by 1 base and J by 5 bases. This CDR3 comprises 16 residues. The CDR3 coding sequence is TGTGCCAGCAGTTACTGGTTAGCGGGAGGACACAATGAGCAGTTCTTC. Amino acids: CASSYWLAGGHNEQFF.

The CDR3 DNA follows: TGTGCCATCAGTGAGGGGACACTCTACGAGCAGTACTTC. It codes for CAISEGTLYEQYF. The chain combines TRBV10-3 with TRBJ2-7, with D perhaps TRBD1 (6 bases). Trimming took 2 bases from V and 3 from J, leaving 8 bases between them. The germline V gene has CDR1 ENHRY and CDR2 SYGVKD. The CDR3 extends over 13 amino acids.

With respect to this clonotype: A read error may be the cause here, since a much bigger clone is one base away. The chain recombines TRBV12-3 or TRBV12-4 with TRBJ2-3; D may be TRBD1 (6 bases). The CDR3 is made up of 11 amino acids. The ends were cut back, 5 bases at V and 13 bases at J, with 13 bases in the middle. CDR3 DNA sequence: TGTGCCAGCAGTACAGGGAGCGCGAAGTATTTT. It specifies CASSTGSAKYF.

The CDR3 DNA reads TGTGCCAGCAGGTCCTCGAAGCGGGCCTCCCCATACGAGCAGTACTTC. Protein: CASRSSKRASPYEQYF. The rearrangement uses TRBV27 and TRBJ2-7; D perhaps matches TRBD2 (6 bases). Per the germline V gene, CDR1 is MNHEY and CDR2 is SMNVEV (reference sequence). This CDR3 has 16 amino acids. Between the trimmed V and J ends, which lost 6 bases and 4 bases, there was a span of 22 bases.

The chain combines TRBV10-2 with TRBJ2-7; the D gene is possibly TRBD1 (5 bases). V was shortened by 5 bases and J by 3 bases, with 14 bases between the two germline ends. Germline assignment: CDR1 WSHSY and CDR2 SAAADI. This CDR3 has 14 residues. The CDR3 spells CASSQVRTGYEQYF. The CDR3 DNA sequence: TGCGCCAGCAGTCAAGTCCGTACAGGCTACGAGCAGTACTTC.

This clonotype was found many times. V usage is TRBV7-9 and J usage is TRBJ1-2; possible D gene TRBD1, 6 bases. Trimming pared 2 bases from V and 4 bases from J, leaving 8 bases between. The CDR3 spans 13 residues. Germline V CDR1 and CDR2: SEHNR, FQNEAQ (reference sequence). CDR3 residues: CASSLTGPYGYTF. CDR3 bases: TGTGCCAGCAGCTTAACAGGGCCCTATGGCTACACCTTC.

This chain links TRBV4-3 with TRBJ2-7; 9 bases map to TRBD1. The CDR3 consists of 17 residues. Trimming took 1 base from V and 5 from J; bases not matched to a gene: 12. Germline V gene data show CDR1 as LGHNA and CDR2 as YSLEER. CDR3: CASSQVWLGTGYHEQYF. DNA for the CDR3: TGCGCCAGCAGCCAAGTTTGGTTGGGGACAGGGTACCACGAGCAGTACTTC.

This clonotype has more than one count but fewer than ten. CDR3 sequence: CASSLDILAGQTQWEQYF. The CDR3, as DNA: TGTGCCAGCAGCTTAGATATCCTAGCGGGTCAAACTCAGTGGGAGCAGTACTTC. The chain combines TRBV11-2 with TRBJ2-7; 8 bases map to TRBD2. Germline CDR1 reads SGHAT; CDR2 reads FQNNGV. The CDR3 contains 18 residues. V lost 0 bases and J lost 7; bases outside the gene matches: 17.

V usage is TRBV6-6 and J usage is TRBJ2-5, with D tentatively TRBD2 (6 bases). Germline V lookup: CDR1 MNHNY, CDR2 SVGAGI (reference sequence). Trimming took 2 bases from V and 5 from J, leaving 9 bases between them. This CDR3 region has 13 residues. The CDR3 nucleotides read TGTGCCAGCAGTTACGGGAGGTGGGAGACCCAGTACTTC. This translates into CASSYGRWETQYF.

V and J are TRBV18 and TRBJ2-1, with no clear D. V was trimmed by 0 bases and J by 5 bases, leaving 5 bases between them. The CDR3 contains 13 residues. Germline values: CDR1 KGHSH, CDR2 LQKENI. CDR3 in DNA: TGTGCCAGCTCACCACCGGGTCACAATGAGCAGTTCTTC. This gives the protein CASSPPGHNEQFF.

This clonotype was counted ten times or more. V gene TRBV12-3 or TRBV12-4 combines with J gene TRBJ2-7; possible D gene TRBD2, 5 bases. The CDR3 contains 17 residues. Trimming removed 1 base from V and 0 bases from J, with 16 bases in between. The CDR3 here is CASSLVLFGESSYEQYF. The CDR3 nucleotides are TGTGCCAGCAGTTTAGTGCTTTTCGGGGAGAGCTCCTACGAGCAGTACTTC.

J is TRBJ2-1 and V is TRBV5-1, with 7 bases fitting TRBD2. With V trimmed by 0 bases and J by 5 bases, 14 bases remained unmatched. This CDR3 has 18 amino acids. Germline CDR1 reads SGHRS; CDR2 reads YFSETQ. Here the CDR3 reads CASSLVSRAGVNHNEQFF. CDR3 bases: TGCGCCAGCAGCTTGGTATCTCGGGCGGGGGTAAACCACAATGAGCAGTTCTTC.

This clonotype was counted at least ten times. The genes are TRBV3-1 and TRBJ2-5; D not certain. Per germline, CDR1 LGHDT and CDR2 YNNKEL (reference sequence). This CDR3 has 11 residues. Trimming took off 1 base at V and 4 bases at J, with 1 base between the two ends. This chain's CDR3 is CASSQAETQYF. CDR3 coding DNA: TGTGCCAGCAGCCAAGCAGAGACCCAGTACTTC.

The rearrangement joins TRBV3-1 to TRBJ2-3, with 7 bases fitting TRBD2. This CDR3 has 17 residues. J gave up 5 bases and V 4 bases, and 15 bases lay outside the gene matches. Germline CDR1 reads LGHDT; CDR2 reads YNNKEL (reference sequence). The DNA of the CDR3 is TGTGCCAGCAGCCCCCTCAGCGGGGACTTCCCCGGAGATACGCAGTATTTT. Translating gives CASSPLSGDFPGDTQYF.

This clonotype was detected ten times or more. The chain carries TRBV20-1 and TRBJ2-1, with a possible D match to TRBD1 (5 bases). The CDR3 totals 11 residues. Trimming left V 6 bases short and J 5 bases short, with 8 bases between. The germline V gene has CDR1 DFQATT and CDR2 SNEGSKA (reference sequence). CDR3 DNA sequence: TGCAGTGCACGACAGAACAATGAGCAGTTCTTC. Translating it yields CSARQNNEQFF.

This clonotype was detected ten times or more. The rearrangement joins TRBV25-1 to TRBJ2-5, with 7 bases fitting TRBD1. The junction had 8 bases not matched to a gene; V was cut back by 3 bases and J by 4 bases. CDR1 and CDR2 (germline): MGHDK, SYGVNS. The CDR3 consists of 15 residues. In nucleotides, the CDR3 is TGTGCCAGCAGTGATTCACGACAGGGCTCAGAGACCCAGTACTTC. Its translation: CASSDSRQGSETQYF.

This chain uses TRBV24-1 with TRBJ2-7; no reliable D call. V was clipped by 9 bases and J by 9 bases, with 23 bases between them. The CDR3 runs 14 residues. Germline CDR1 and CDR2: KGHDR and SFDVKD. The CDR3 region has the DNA TGTGCCACCGCGGACGATGGGATTTTACGAGGGCAGTACTTC. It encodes CATADDGILRGQYF.

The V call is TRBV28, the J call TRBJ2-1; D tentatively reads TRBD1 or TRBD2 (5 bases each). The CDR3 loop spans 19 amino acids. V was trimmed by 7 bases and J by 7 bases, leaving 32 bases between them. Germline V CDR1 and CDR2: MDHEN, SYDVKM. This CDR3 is CASTLRGRKIHVQSNEQFF. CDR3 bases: TGTGCCAGCACTTTGAGGGGCCGCAAAATACATGTCCAGAGTAATGAGCAGTTCTTC.

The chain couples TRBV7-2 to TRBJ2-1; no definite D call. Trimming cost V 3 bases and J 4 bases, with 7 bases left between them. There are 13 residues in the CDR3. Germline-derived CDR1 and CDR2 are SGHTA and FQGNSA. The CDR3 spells CASSFLRYNEQFF. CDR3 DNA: TGTGCCAGCAGCTTCCTTCGGTACAATGAGCAGTTCTTC.

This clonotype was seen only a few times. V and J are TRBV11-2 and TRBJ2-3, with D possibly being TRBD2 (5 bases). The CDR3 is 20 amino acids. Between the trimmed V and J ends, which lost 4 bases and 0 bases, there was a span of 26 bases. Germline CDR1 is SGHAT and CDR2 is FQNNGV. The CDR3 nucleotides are TGTGCCAGCAGCTCTGATCGGGCGGGCGCTCTCTTCACTAGCACAGATACGCAGTATTTT. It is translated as CASSSDRAGALFTSTDTQYF.

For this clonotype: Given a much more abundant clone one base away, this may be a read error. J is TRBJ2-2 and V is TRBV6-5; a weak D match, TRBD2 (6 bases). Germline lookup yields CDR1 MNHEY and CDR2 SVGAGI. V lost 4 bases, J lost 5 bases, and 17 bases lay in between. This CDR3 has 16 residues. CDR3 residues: CASSFRRGVGTGELFF. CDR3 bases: TGTGCCAGCAGTTTCAGACGCGGGGTGGGGACCGGGGAGCTGTTTTTT.

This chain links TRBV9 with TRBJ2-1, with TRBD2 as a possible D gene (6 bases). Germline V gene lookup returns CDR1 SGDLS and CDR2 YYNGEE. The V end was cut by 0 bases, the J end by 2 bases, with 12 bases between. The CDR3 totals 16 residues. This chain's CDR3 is CASSVGQRAAYNEQFF. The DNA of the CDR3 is TGTGCCAGCAGCGTAGGACAGCGGGCAGCCTACAATGAGCAGTTCTTC.

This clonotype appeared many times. CDR3 residues: CSATKRTSGRSEQFF. The CDR3, as DNA: TGCAGTGCAACAAAGAGGACTAGCGGGAGATCTGAGCAGTTCTTC. The chain links TRBV20-1 to TRBJ2-1; 13 bases fit TRBD2. Germline V gene lookup returns CDR1 DFQATT and CDR2 SNEGSKA (reference sequence). The junction had 11 bases not matched to a gene; V was cut back by 6 bases and J by 9 bases. This CDR3 spans 15 amino acids.

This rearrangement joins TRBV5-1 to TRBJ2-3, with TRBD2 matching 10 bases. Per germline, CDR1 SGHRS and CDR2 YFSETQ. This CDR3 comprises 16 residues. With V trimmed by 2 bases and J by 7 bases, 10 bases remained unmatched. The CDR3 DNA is TGCGCCAGCAGCTTAGAGAGCGGGGGGGCCGAAAATACGCAGTATTTT. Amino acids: CASSLESGGAENTQYF.

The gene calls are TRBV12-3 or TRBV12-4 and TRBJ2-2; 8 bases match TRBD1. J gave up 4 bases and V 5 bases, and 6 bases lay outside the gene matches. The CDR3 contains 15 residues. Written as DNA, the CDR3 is TGTGCCAGCAGTCCCCAGGGGGCGGCCACCGGGGAGCTGTTTTTT. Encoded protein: CASSPQGAATGELFF.

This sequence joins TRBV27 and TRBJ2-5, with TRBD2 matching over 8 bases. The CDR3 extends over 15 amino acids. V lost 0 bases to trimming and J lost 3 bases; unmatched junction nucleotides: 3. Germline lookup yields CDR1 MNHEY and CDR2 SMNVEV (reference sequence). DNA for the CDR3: TGTGCCAGCAGTTTATCCGGGCGGGGGGAAGAGACCCAGTACTTC. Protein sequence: CASSLSGRGEETQYF.